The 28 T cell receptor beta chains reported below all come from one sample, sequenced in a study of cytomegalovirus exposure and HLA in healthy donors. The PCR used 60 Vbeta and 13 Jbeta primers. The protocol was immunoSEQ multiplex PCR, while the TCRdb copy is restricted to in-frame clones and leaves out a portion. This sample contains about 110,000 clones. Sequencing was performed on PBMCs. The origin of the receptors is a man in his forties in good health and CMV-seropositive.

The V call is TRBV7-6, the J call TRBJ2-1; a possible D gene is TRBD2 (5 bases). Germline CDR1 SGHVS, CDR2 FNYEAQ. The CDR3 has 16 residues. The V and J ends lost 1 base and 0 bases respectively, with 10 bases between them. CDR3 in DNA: TGTGCCAGCAGCTTAGAGGGTGGGAGCTCCTACAATGAGCAGTTCTTC. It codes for CASSLEGGSSYNEQFF. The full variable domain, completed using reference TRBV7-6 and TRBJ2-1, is GAGVSQSPRYKVTKRGQDVALRCDPISGHVSLYWYRQALGQGPEFLTYFNYEAQQDKSGLPNDRFSAERPEGSISTLTIQRTEQRDSAMYRCASSLEGGSSYNEQFFGPGTRLTVL.

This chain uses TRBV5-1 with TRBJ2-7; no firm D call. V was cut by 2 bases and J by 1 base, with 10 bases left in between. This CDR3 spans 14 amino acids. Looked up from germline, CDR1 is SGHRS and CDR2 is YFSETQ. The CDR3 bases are TGCGCCAGCAGCTTTAGCCCGGCATCCTACGAGCAGTACTTC. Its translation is CASSFSPASYEQYF.

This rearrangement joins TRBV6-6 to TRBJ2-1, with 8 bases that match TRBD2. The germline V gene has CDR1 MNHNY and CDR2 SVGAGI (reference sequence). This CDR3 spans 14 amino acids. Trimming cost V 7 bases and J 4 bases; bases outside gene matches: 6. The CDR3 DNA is TGTGCCAGCACGCGGGGGGAGGGTTACAATGAGCAGTTCTTC. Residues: CASTRGEGYNEQFF.

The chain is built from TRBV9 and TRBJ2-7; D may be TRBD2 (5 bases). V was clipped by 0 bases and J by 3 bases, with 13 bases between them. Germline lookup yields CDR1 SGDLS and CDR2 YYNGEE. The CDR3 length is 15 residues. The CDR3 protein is CASSVAGGGNYEQYF. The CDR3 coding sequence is TGTGCCAGCAGCGTAGCTGGCGGAGGAAACTACGAGCAGTACTTC.

The DNA of the CDR3 is TGCGCCAGCAGAGGGACTAGCGGGAGAGGGGTCTCCTACAATGAGCAGTTCTTC. Its protein is CASRGTSGRGVSYNEQFF. V is TRBV10-2 and J is TRBJ2-1, with TRBD2 matching 14 bases. The germline gives CDR1 WSHSY, CDR2 SAAADI. There are 18 residues in the CDR3. Trimming removed 6 bases from V and 0 bases from J; junction bases left unmatched: 7.

CDR3 bases: TGTGCCAGCAGCTTCGGGGCGGGAGGCACCTACGAGCAGTACTTC. Protein sequence: CASSFGAGGTYEQYF. The rearrangement links TRBV28 to TRBJ2-7; 8 bases are shared with TRBD2. The V segment lost 6 bases and the J segment 2 bases; nucleotides outside the gene matches: 9. Germline V lookup: CDR1 MDHEN, CDR2 SYDVKM. This CDR3 comprises 15 residues.

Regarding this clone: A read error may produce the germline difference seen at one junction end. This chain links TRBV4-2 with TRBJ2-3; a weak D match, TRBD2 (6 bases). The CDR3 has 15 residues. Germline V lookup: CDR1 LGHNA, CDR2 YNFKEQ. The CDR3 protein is CASSGARDFPGPSDF. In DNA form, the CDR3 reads TGTGCCAGCAGCGGCGCGCGGGACTTTCCGGGGCCCAGTGATTTT.

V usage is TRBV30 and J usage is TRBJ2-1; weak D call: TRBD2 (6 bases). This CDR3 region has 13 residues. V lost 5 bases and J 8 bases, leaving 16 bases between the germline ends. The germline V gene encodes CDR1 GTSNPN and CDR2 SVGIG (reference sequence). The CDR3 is CAWLRDSRDEQFF. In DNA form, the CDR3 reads TGTGCCTGGCTCCGGGACTCTAGGGATGAGCAGTTCTTC. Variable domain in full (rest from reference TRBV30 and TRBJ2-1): SQTIHQWPATLVQPVGSPLSLECTVEGTSNPNLYWYRQAAGRGLQLLFYSVGIGQISSEVPQNLSASRPQDRQFILSSKKLLLSDSGFYLCAWLRDSRDEQFFGPGTRLTVL.

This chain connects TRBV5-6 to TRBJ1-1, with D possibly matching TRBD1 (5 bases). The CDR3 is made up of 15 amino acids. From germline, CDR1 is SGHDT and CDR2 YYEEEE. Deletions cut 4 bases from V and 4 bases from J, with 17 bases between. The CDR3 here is CASSPLGGLSTEAFF. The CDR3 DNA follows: TGTGCCAGCAGCCCGCTGGGGGGGTTAAGCACTGAAGCTTTCTTT.

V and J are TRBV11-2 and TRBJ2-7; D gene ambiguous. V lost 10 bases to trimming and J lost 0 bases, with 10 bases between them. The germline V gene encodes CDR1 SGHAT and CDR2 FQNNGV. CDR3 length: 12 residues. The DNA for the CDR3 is TGTGCCACAGGTAGAAGCTCCTACGAGCAGTACTTC. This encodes CATGRSSYEQYF.

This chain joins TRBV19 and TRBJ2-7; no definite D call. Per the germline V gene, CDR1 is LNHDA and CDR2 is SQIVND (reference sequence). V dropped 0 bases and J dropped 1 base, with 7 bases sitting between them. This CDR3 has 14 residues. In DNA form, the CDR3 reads TGTGCCAGTAGTATAGATCCCCAGTCCTACGAGCAGTACTTC. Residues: CASSIDPQSYEQYF.

Written as DNA, the CDR3 is TGCGCCAGCAGCTTGGATATCGGGGAGCGAAAACTGTTTTTT. It is translated as CASSLDIGERKLFF. The rearrangement joins TRBV5-1 to TRBJ1-4; D not certain. CDR3 size: 14 residues. Germline V gives CDR1 SGHRS, CDR2 YFSETQ. The V gene lost 0 bases and the J gene lost 10 bases, with 13 bases spanning the gap.

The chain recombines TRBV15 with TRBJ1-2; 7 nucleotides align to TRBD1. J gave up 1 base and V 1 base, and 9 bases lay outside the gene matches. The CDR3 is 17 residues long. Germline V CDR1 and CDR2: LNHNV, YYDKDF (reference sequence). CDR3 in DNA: TGTGCCACCAGCAGAGGTCCCGGGACAGAGCTTAACTATGGCTACACCTTC. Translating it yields CATSRGPGTELNYGYTF.

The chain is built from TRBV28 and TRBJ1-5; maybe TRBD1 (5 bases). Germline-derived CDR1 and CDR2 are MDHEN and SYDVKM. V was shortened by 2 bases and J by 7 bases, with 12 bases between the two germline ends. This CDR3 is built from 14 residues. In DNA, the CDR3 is TGTGCCAGCAGTTTAGGCAGGGCTTGGCAGCCCCAGCATTTT. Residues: CASSLGRAWQPQHF. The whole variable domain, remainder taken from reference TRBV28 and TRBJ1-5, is DVKVTQSSRYLVKRTGEKVFLECVQDMDHENMFWYRQDPGLGLRLIYFSYDVKMKEKGDIPEGYSVSREKKERFSLILESASTNQTSMYLCASSLGRAWQPQHFGDGTRLSIL.

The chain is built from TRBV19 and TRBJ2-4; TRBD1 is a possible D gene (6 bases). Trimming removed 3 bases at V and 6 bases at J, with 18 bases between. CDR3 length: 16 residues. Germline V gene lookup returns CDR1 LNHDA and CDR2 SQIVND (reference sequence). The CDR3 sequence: CASSMSGQGLGNIQYF. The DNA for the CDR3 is TGTGCCAGTAGTATGTCGGGACAAGGGTTGGGAAACATTCAGTACTTC.

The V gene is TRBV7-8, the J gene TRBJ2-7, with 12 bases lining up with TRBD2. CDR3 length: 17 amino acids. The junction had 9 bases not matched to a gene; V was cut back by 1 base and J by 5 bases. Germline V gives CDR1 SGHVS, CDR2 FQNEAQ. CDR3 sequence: CASSLVVSSGRADEQYF. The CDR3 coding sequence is TGTGCCAGCAGCTTAGTTGTTTCTAGCGGGAGGGCTGACGAGCAGTACTTC.

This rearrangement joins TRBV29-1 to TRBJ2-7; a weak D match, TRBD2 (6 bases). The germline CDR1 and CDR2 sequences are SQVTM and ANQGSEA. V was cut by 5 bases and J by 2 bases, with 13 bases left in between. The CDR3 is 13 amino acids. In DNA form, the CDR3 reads TGCAGCGTTATCGGCGGGGTCCCCTACGAGCAGTACTTC. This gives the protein CSVIGGVPYEQYF.

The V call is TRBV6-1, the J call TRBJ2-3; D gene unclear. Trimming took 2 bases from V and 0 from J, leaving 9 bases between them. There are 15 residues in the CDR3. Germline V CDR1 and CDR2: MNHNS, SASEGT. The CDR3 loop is CASSEHNPSTDTQYF. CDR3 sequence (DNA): TGTGCCAGCAGTGAACACAATCCTAGCACAGATACGCAGTATTTT.

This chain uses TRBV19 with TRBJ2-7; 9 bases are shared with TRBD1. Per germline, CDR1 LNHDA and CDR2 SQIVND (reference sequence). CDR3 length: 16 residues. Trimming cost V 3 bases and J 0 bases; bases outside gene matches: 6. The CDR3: CASSISGTGLSYEQYF. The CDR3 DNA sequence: TGTGCCAGTAGTATCTCCGGGACAGGGCTCTCCTACGAGCAGTACTTC.

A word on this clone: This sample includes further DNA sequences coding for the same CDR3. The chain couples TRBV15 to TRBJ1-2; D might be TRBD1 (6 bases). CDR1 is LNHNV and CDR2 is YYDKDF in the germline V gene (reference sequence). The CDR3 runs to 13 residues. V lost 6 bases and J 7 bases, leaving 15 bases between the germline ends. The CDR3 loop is CATSREYRVGYTF. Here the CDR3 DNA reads TGTGCCACCAGTAGGGAATACAGGGTTGGCTACACCTTC.

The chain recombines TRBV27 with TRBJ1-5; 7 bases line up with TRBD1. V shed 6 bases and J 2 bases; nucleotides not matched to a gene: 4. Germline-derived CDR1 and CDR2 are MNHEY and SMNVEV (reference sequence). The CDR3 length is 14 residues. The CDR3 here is CASSQGVGNQPQHF. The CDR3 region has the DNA TGTGCCAGCAGCCAGGGGGTCGGCAATCAGCCCCAGCATTTT.

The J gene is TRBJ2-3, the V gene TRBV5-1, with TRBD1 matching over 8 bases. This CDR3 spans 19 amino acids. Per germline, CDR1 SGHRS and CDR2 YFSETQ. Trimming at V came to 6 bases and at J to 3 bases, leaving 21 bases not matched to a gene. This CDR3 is CASTLYGTGGSWGTDTQYF. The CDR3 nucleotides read TGCGCCAGCACCCTGTACGGGACAGGTGGGTCCTGGGGGACAGATACGCAGTATTTT.

DNA of the CDR3: TGTGCCAGTAGTCCCGGGACAGGGACCTACGAGCAGTACTTC. It is translated as CASSPGTGTYEQYF. V usage is TRBV19 and J usage is TRBJ2-7, with 9 bases matching TRBD1. V lost 5 bases to trimming and J lost 2 bases; unmatched junction nucleotides: 4. Germline lookup yields CDR1 LNHDA and CDR2 SQIVND (reference sequence). This CDR3 spans 14 amino acids.

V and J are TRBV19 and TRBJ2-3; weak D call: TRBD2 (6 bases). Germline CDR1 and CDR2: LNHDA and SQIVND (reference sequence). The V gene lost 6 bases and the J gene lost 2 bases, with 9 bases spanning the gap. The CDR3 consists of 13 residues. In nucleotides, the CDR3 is TGTGCCAGTAGGGCGGGAATCACAGATACGCAGTATTTT. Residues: CASRAGITDTQYF.

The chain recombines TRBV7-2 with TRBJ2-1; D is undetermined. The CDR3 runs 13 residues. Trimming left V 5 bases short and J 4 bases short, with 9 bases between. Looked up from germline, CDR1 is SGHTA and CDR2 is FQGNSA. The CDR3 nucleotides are TGTGCCAGCAGCCTCTCTAGTTACAATGAGCAGTTCTTC. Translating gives CASSLSSYNEQFF.

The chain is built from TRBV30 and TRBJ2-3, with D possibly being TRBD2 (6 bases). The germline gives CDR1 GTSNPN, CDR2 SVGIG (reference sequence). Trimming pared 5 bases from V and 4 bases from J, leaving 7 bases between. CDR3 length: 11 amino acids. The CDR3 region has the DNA TGTGCCTGGCGCGGGGCAGATACGCAGTATTTT. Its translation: CAWRGADTQYF. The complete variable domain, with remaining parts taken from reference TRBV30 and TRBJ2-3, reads SQTIHQWPATLVQPVGSPLSLECTVEGTSNPNLYWYRQAAGRGLQLLFYSVGIGQISSEVPQNLSASRPQDRQFILSSKKLLLSDSGFYLCAWRGADTQYFGPGTRLTVL.

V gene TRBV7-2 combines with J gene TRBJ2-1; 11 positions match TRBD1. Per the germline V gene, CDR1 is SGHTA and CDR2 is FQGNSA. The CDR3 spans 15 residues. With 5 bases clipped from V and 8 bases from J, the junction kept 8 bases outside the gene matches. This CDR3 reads CASSLGTGGEYEQFF. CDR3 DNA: TGTGCCAGCAGCCTTGGGACAGGGGGAGAATATGAGCAGTTCTTC.

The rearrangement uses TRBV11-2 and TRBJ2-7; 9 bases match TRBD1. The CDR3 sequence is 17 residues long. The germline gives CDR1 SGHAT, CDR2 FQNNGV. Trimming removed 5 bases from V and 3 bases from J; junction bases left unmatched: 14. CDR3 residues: CASSPLARQGGSYEQYF. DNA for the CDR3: TGTGCCAGCAGCCCCTTAGCGAGACAGGGGGGAAGCTACGAGCAGTACTTC.